Included here is one TCR beta chain sequence, with context. This sample was taken from a study of blood T cell repertoires in COVID-19. Study-level background: Sources were T cells, B-cell-depleted T cells, or PBMCs; the material itself was cDNA or gDNA.

As originally analysed: It was from reference gene primer amplification that nucleated cell counts were estimated. The protocol was immunoSEQ multiplex PCR, while the TCRdb copy is restricted to in-frame clones and leaves out a portion. Clone size and the V and J calls come from that table; the DNA yielded D and trimming. The sample yields some 250,000 clones, approximately 90% seen once. CDR1 is SGHRS and CDR2 is YFSETQ in the germline V gene. Trimming removed 4 bases from V and 0 bases from J; junction bases left unmatched: 9. The CDR3 has 16 amino acids. The chain recombines TRBV5-1 with TRBJ2-7; 8 bases agree with TRBD1. Sequencing was carried out using peripheral blood. The sequence derives from a middle-aged woman who had recovered from COVID-19. CDR3 bases: TGCGCCAGCAGCCGAGGGCGACAGGGGATCTCCTACGAGCAGTACTTC. Its translation: CASSRGRQGISYEQYF.